These 17 T cell receptor beta chains were sequenced from one sample in a study of response to subunit inactivated influenza vaccine (dated by TCRdb to 2016 to 2019). Receptor amplification or capture employed RT-PCR. Instrument on record: Illumina HiSeq 2500. The public reads were reprocessed in TCRdb via fastp at Q25 and MiXCR, keeping in-frame beta chains. Merged by CDR3 protein, the rows form single entries marked with the most common genes and DNA. This sample gives some 500,000 distinct CDR3 sequences in total; 10% to 15% of them show up just once. Of the sample, roughly 13% is held by the ten largest clones. The time point label corresponds to: 45 to 50 days after influenza vaccine administration. The specimen comprised PBMCs from blood, sampled about 6 weeks after vaccination. These receptors originate from a man aged 50 or older who received an inactivated influenza vaccine. Donor details come from another sample of the same person, matched by shared clones.

This clonotype showed up just a few times. The genes are TRBV11-2 and TRBJ2-5; 10 nucleotides align to TRBD2. Per germline, CDR1 SGHAT and CDR2 FQNNGV. The ends lost 3 bases at V and 2 bases at J; junction bases unmatched: 15. There are 19 residues in the CDR3. The CDR3 sequence is CASSFPHYGAGGVQETQYF. The CDR3, as DNA: TGTGCCAGCAGCTTCCCCCACTATGGAGCGGGGGGGGTTCAAGAGACCCAGTACTTC.

This clonotype showed up just a few times. V is TRBV7-2 and J is TRBJ1-6; D gene unclear. CDR1 is SGHTA, CDR2 FQGNSA, per germline. The V end lost 5 bases, the J end lost 8 bases, and 16 bases lay between the germline ends. This CDR3 spans 15 amino acids. The CDR3 bases are TGTGCCAGCAGCCCAGTCTCGTCTGTGGATTCACCCCTCCACTTT. Its protein is CASSPVSSVDSPLHF. The full variable domain, with the rest looked up from reference TRBV7-2 and TRBJ1-6, is GAGVSQSPSNKVTEKGKDVELRCDPISGHTALYWYRQSLGQGLEFLIYFQGNSAPDKSGLPSDRFSAERTGGSVSTLTIQRTQQEDSAVYLCASSPVSSVDSPLHFGNGTRLTVT.

This clonotype was recorded many times. The CDR3 loop reads CASSPDQPQHF. DNA of the CDR3: TGTGCCAGCAGTCCCGATCAGCCCCAGCATTTT. The rearrangement joins TRBV28 to TRBJ1-5; no definite D call. Germline V CDR1 and CDR2: MDHEN, SYDVKM. Trimming shortened V by 5 bases and J by 5 bases, and 4 bases separated the two germline ends. There are 11 residues in the CDR3.

This clonotype was seen ten or more times. The chain carries TRBV7-2 and TRBJ2-7; TRBD2 matches 7 bases. The germline gives CDR1 SGHTA, CDR2 FQGNSA. This CDR3 has 15 residues. J lost 5 bases, V lost 0 bases, and 7 bases had no gene match. The CDR3 bases are TGTGCCAGCAGCTTAGCGTCTGGGAGGGCCAACGAGCAGTACTTC. Protein sequence: CASSLASGRANEQYF.

The V gene is TRBV27, the J gene TRBJ1-2; D call uncertain. The V end was cut by 5 bases, the J end by 3 bases, with 19 bases between. From germline, CDR1 is MNHEY and CDR2 SMNVEV (reference sequence). CDR3 length: 16 residues. The CDR3 DNA reads as TGTGCCAGCAGTCCCCCGGGTCGACCCGGATACTATGGCTACACCTTC. Translated, it gives CASSPPGRPGYYGYTF.

The V and J genes are TRBV30 and TRBJ2-7; D not resolved. The CDR3 covers 12 residues. The V end was cut by 0 bases, the J end by 5 bases, with 8 bases between. Germline loops: CDR1 GTSNPN, CDR2 SVGIG (reference sequence). The CDR3 sequence: CAWSVLSNEQYF. The CDR3 coding sequence is TGTGCCTGGAGTGTACTCTCTAACGAGCAGTACTTC.

The V gene is TRBV6-2 or TRBV6-3, the J gene TRBJ2-1; D uncertain. CDR1 is MNHEY, CDR2 SVGEGT, per germline. The CDR3 totals 11 residues. V was trimmed by 10 bases and J by 5 bases, leaving 9 bases between them. CDR3 bases: TGTGCCACCGTTAAAAACAATGAGCAGTTCTTC. It translates to CATVKNNEQFF.

This clonotype was counted at least ten times. The chain uses TRBV20-1 and TRBJ1-3, with D hard to call. CDR3 length: 13 residues. Germline assignment: CDR1 DFQATT and CDR2 SNEGSKA (reference sequence). Trimming left V 6 bases short and J 1 base short, with 10 bases between. CDR3 protein: CSASGPSGNTIYF. In nucleotides, the CDR3 is TGCAGTGCCAGCGGTCCGTCTGGAAACACCATATATTTT.

This clonotype appeared a few times. V and J are TRBV15 and TRBJ2-2, with D possibly TRBD2 on 6 matching bases. The CDR3 runs to 17 residues. Germline V gene data show CDR1 as LNHNV and CDR2 as YYDKDF (reference sequence). V was trimmed by 0 bases and J by 2 bases, leaving 13 bases between them. CDR3 loop: CATSRDIGTPNTGELFF. CDR3 coding DNA: TGTGCCACCAGCAGAGATATAGGGACTCCAAACACCGGGGAGCTGTTTTTT.

The gene calls are TRBV10-3 and TRBJ2-7; D unresolved. Germline loops: CDR1 ENHRY, CDR2 SYGVKD. The CDR3 loop spans 11 amino acids. V lost 6 bases and J 7 bases, leaving 10 bases between the germline ends. This CDR3 is CAIRGEVEQYF. DNA for the CDR3: TGTGCCATCAGGGGCGAGGTAGAGCAGTACTTC.

This clonotype was counted between two and nine times. The chain is built from TRBV18 and TRBJ2-7; perhaps TRBD1 as D (5 bases). Trimming pared 6 bases from V and 3 bases from J, leaving 12 bases between. CDR1 is KGHSH and CDR2 is LQKENI in the germline V gene. This CDR3 comprises 13 residues. CDR3 sequence: CASSQSRDYEQYF. As DNA, the CDR3 is TGTGCCAGCTCCCAATCCAGGGACTACGAGCAGTACTTC.

The chain links TRBV4-2 to TRBJ2-3, with D perhaps TRBD1 or TRBD2 (5 bases each). Deletions cut 1 base from V and 6 bases from J, with 23 bases between. The CDR3 has 18 amino acids. Per the germline V gene, CDR1 is LGHNA and CDR2 is YNFKEQ. The CDR3 nucleotides are TGTGCCAGCAGCCAAGCTCTGGGGGTAGGGTCTAGGTCTGATACGCAGTATTTT. Amino acid sequence: CASSQALGVGSRSDTQYF.

This clonotype showed up just a few times. This chain links TRBV29-1 with TRBJ2-7, with a tentative D call TRBD2 (6 bases). This CDR3 is built from 14 residues. Germline assignment: CDR1 SQVTM and CDR2 ANQGSEA. V lost 0 bases and J 3 bases, leaving 12 bases between the germline ends. The CDR3 coding sequence is TGCAGCGTTGAAGAAGGTATCGGGGGCTACGAGCAGTACTTC. Translated, it gives CSVEEGIGGYEQYF.

The chain recombines TRBV27 with TRBJ2-3, with a tentative D call TRBD2 (5 bases). The CDR3 is 15 residues long. V was cut by 0 bases and J by 3 bases, with 10 bases left in between. Germline CDR1 MNHEY, CDR2 SMNVEV (reference sequence). CDR3 amino acids: CASSLSIRGTDTQYF. Here the CDR3 DNA reads TGTGCCAGCAGTTTATCCATTCGGGGTACAGATACGCAGTATTTT.

This clonotype turned up a few times. CDR3 nucleotide sequence: TGCAGTGCCCCTCCCGAGGGTGCCTCCTACAATGAGCAGTTCTTC. It codes for CSAPPEGASYNEQFF. The genes are TRBV20-1 and TRBJ2-1, with D possibly matching TRBD2 (5 bases). Germline V lookup: CDR1 DFQATT, CDR2 SNEGSKA (reference sequence). The CDR3 length is 15 residues. V was clipped by 6 bases and J by 0 bases, with 15 bases between them.

This CDR3 is CSVVQTQGGAFF. The CDR3 bases are TGCAGCGTTGTCCAGACCCAAGGAGGAGCTTTCTTT. The chain couples TRBV29-1 to TRBJ1-1; D not certain. Germline CDR1 SQVTM, CDR2 ANQGSEA. The CDR3 is made up of 12 amino acids. With 4 bases removed from V and 10 bases from J, the gap between germline ends came to 16 bases.

The sample holds many counts of this clonotype. J is TRBJ2-1 and V is TRBV12-3 or TRBV12-4, with a tentative D call TRBD2 (6 bases). This CDR3 spans 14 amino acids. V was cut by 3 bases and J by 5 bases, with 11 bases left in between. CDR3 nucleotide sequence: TGTGCCAGCAGTTTCCGGCGGGGTCACAATGAGCAGTTCTTC. Its translation is CASSFRRGHNEQFF.